This passage covers 24 T cell receptor beta chains from one sample sequenced in a study of T cells expressing NK-cell markers. Each CDR3 protein gets one entry in TCRdb, which reprocessed the 5' RACE reads and gives no DNA. Here the sample table reports roughly 430,000 distinct CDR3 sequences. The source material was blood T cells: a sorted CD56 or NKG2C T cell subset, CD4+ or CD8+ T cells, or bulk PBMC T cells (not recorded which). These receptors came from a woman between 18 and 69 years old in good health.

The chain uses TRBV7-2 and TRBJ1-1. From germline, CDR1 is SGHTA and CDR2 FQGNSA. CDR3 size: 11 residues. CDR3 amino acids: CASSLGYEAFF.

The chain has TRBV3-1 and TRBJ2-3. The CDR3 has 13 residues. Germline V gives CDR1 LGHDT, CDR2 YNNKEL (reference sequence). The CDR3 sequence: CASRSFNTDTQYF.

This chain connects TRBV3-1 to TRBJ2-7; TCRdb's assignment of TRBD2 cannot be checked, as there is no DNA. Germline V gives CDR1 LGHDT, CDR2 YNNKEL (reference sequence). The CDR3 consists of 16 residues. CDR3 loop: CASSQAGAGGPSEQYF.

V gene TRBV29-1 combines with J gene TRBJ2-3; TCRdb proposes TRBD2, but this gene call is untestable without DNA. This CDR3 contains 14 residues. CDR1 and CDR2 (germline): SQVTM, ANQGSEA. CDR3 amino acids: CSVGDLAKSDTQYF.

V usage is TRBV7-9 and J usage is TRBJ2-1; as DNA is missing, the TRBD1 call by TCRdb cannot be tested. This CDR3 has 15 residues. Germline CDR1 SEHNR, CDR2 FQNEAQ (reference sequence). CDR3: CASSSTGDGYNEQFF.

Here the CDR3 reads CSAGTGAYEQYF. The J gene is TRBJ2-7, the V gene TRBV29-1; as DNA is missing, the TRBD1 call by TCRdb cannot be tested. The CDR3 sequence is 12 residues long. Germline V gene sequence: CDR1 SQVTM, CDR2 ANQGSEA.

The chain has TRBV6-5 and TRBJ1-5; TCRdb outputs TRBD1, but without DNA this stays unchecked. Germline values: CDR1 MNHEY, CDR2 SVGAGI. CDR3 size: 15 residues. CDR3 protein: CASSYTTQGNQPQHF.

The chain recombines TRBV24-1 with TRBJ2-5; TCRdb calls TRBD1, which cannot be checked without DNA. CDR1 and CDR2 from the germline V gene are KGHDR and SFDVKD. The CDR3 has 14 residues. CDR3 in amino acids: CATSDRQGRETQYF.

The chain carries TRBV6-2 or TRBV6-3 and TRBJ1-3; TCRdb lists TRBD1, though no DNA is available to test this call. This CDR3 is built from 16 residues. CDR1 and CDR2 from the germline V gene are MNHEY and SVGEGT. CDR3 sequence reads: CASSPHRTASGNTIYF.

This chain links TRBV5-4 with TRBJ2-3. Germline V CDR1 and CDR2: SGHNT, YYREEE (reference sequence). The CDR3 extends over 15 amino acids. The CDR3 region is CASSPPNPSTDTQYF.

The rearrangement uses TRBV7-9 and TRBJ2-7; TCRdb's assignment of TRBD1 cannot be checked, as there is no DNA. This CDR3 is 15 amino acids long. Germline V gives CDR1 SEHNR, CDR2 FQNEAQ (reference sequence). The CDR3 sequence: CASSSSRGYAYEQYF.

The chain links TRBV9 to TRBJ2-2; without DNA, the TCRdb call of TRBD2 cannot be checked. Germline V gene sequence: CDR1 SGDLS, CDR2 YYNGEE. The length of the CDR3 is 15 residues. This CDR3 is CASSVRGLDTGELFF.

The chain carries TRBV5-5 and TRBJ2-3. CDR1 and CDR2 from the germline V gene are SGHKS and YYEKEE (reference sequence). This CDR3 region has 15 residues. The CDR3: CASSPYLTSTDTQYF.

The chain recombines TRBV27 with TRBJ2-7; the TCRdb D gene call, TRBD1, has no DNA to confirm it. Germline CDR1 MNHEY, CDR2 SMNVEV (reference sequence). The CDR3 runs to 11 residues. CDR3 loop: CASTARDEQYF.

The CDR3 sequence is CSAAPEGDEQFF. V usage is TRBV20-1 and J usage is TRBJ2-1; the TCRdb call, TRBD1, lacks DNA for checking. Germline CDR1 DFQATT, CDR2 SNEGSKA (reference sequence). The CDR3 contains 12 residues.

The CDR3 here is CASSATEINYGYTF. V and J are TRBV7-9 and TRBJ1-2; TCRdb's D call, TRBD1, is unchecked because there is no DNA. Per the germline V gene, CDR1 is SEHNR and CDR2 is FQNEAQ (reference sequence). CDR3 length: 14 residues.

V usage is TRBV20-1 and J usage is TRBJ2-1. The CDR3 runs 15 residues. CDR1 is DFQATT, CDR2 SNEGSKA, per germline (reference sequence). The CDR3 loop is CSARAFSSGGNEQFF.

The CDR3 loop is CASTWGTEAFF. The chain carries TRBV19 and TRBJ1-1. This CDR3 region has 11 residues. From germline, CDR1 is LNHDA and CDR2 SQIVND (reference sequence).

This chain connects TRBV12-3 or TRBV12-4 to TRBJ2-3; TCRdb picks TRBD2, but there is no DNA to check that call. The CDR3 runs 15 residues. The CDR3 region is CASSATRASTDTQYF.

The chain couples TRBV29-1 to TRBJ2-7. Germline CDR1 is SQVTM and CDR2 is ANQGSEA. The CDR3 length is 12 residues. CDR3 sequence: CSVFGSAYEQYF.

The chain joins TRBV15 to TRBJ1-1; the TCRdb call, TRBD1, lacks DNA for checking. Per the germline V gene, CDR1 is LNHNV and CDR2 is YYDKDF (reference sequence). This CDR3 spans 17 amino acids. The CDR3 sequence: CATSRDSSFGAETEAFF.

The chain combines TRBV2 with TRBJ2-1; TCRdb proposes TRBD1, but this gene call is untestable without DNA. Looked up from germline, CDR1 is SNHLY and CDR2 is FYNNEI. This CDR3 comprises 17 residues. The CDR3: CASSDPRGARASNEQFF.

This chain uses TRBV12-3 or TRBV12-4 with TRBJ2-4; the TRBD1 assignment by TCRdb is unverifiable without DNA. CDR3 length equals 15 residues. The CDR3 is CASRRGGGIKNIQYF.

The genes are TRBV19 and TRBJ2-1; TCRdb returns TRBD1, unconfirmable since there is no DNA. Germline CDR1 reads LNHDA; CDR2 reads SQIVND (reference sequence). This CDR3 region has 13 residues. CDR3 residues: CATAPDGYNEQFF.